This T cell receptor beta chain was sequenced during a study of blood T cell repertoires in COVID-19. At the level of the study: The cDNA or gDNA used as material had been derived from T cells, B-cell-depleted T cells, or PBMCs.

The CDR3 consists of 16 residues. V lost 0 bases and J 8 bases, leaving 19 bases between the germline ends. Germline V gene data show CDR1 as LGHDT and CDR2 as YNNKEL (reference sequence). Symptom resolution, clearance, or two negative PCRs marked donors in Cohort 3 as recovered. Clones were sequenced by immunoSEQ multiplex PCR, and TCRdb holds only the in-frame ones, with some missing. The sample lists 350,000 to 450,000 clones; around 92% were seen once. Sequenced material: PBMCs or T cells enriched from blood (not recorded which). The chain uses TRBV3-1 (or the pseudogene TRBV3-2) and TRBJ1-2; unclear D gene. This receptor was identified in a young woman who had recovered from COVID-19. CDR3 residues: CASSQDLQAGSWGYTF. As DNA, the CDR3 is TGTGCCAGCAGCCAAGATCTTCAGGCGGGCAGTTGGGGCTACACCTTC.